This TCR beta chain was retrieved from a study of blood T cell repertoires in COVID-19. Authors' analysis steps: Reference gene primer amplification gave estimated nucleated cell counts. Generated by immunoSEQ multiplex PCR, the TCRdb table keeps only in-frame clones and is missing some. The D gene and trimming were derived from the DNA, and the V and J assignments and clone size from that table. The data show about 180,000 clones, about nine tenths seen once. The sequenced sample was peripheral blood. This receptor was taken from a man aged 18 to 35 who had recovered from COVID-19.

In nucleotides, the CDR3 is TGTGCCAGCGCTGGAGTGAGGGCCAATTCACCCCTCCACTTT. Encoded protein: CASAGVRANSPLHF. The genes are TRBV19 and TRBJ1-6, with D uncertain. Germline V gene sequence: CDR1 LNHDA, CDR2 SQIVND (reference sequence). V lost 9 bases and J 7 bases, leaving 16 bases between the germline ends. The length of the CDR3 is 14 residues.